A selection of T cell receptor beta chains follows, all from one sample in a study of blood T cell repertoires in COVID-19. Measured with immunoSEQ multiplex PCR; TCRdb has only the in-frame clones, and not every one. The table includes roughly 700,000 clones, just under 90% detected once. The source material was peripheral blood. Receptor source: a woman aged 18-29 years with acute or convalescent COVID-19. The CDR3 runs from the conserved cysteine through the conserved F or W. The order of the fields is V gene, D gene, J gene, clone size, CDR3 DNA, CDR3 protein. D genes are given only for firm matches. Rows give clone size only sometimes, using once, few, many, or a class for an expanded clone.

TRBV6-5	NA	TRBJ2-3	NA	TGTGCCAGCAGGAGAACGGGGGTAGATACGCAGTATTTT	CASRRTGVDTQYF
TRBV5-5	NA	TRBJ1-1	NA	TGTGCCAGCGGGGCCTGGAACACTGAAGCTTTCTTT	CASGAWNTEAFF
TRBV4-2	TRBD1	TRBJ1-2	NA	TGTGCCAGCAGCCAAGGGACAGGTACGAGGTTGGTATATGGCTACACCTTC	CASSQGTGTRLVYGYTF
TRBV28	NA	TRBJ1-1	NA	TGTGCCAGCAGTTTCAGGGGTACTGAAGCTTTCTTT	CASSFRGTEAFF
TRBV5-4	TRBD1	TRBJ1-1	NA	TGTGCCAGCAGCTCCAGGGGGCGGAACACTGAAGCTTTCTTT	CASSSRGRNTEAFF
TRBV18	TRBD1	TRBJ2-3	NA	TGTGCCAGCTCACCACCGGCGCGACAGGGTGTGGATACGCAGTATTTT	CASSPPARQGVDTQYF
TRBV7-2	NA	TRBJ1-1	NA	TGTGCCAGCAGCCCCTGGGGGGGTGAAGCTTTCTTT	CASSPWGGEAFF
TRBV6-4	NA	TRBJ2-2	NA	TGTGCCAGCCATGACGGAGGCGCCGGGGAGCTGTTTTTT	CASHDGGAGELFF
TRBV11-2	NA	TRBJ2-1	NA	TGTGCCAGCAGCTTCGCCATTCTTGGCGGGGGCATATACAATGAGCAGTTCTTC	CASSFAILGGGIYNEQFF
TRBV27	TRBD1	TRBJ2-7	NA	TGTGCCAGCAGACGACAGGGTGGGGTTTACTACGAGCAGTACTTC	CASRRQGGVYYEQYF
TRBV2	NA	TRBJ1-1	NA	TGTGCCAGCAGAGCGGGGGATGAAGCTTTCTTT	CASRAGDEAFF
TRBV13	NA	TRBJ1-3	once	TGTGCCAGCAGCTTAGGGACCAGGCTCCGCGCTGGAAACACCATATATTTT	CASSLGTRLRAGNTIYF
TRBV30	NA	TRBJ2-1	NA	TGTGCCTGGAGTGTACTGCTGCACTCCTACAATGAGCAGTTCTTC	CAWSVLLHSYNEQFF
TRBV5-1	TRBD2	TRBJ2-5	once	TGCGCCAGCAGCTTGCTCGGGACTAGCGGGGCTCAAGAGACCCAGTACTTC	CASSLLGTSGAQETQYF
TRBV25-1	TRBD1	TRBJ1-1	NA	TGTGCCAGCAGTGAATCCCCTGACAGGGGAGGGAACACTGAAGCTTTCTTT	CASSESPDRGGNTEAFF
TRBV27	TRBD1	TRBJ1-2	NA	TGTGCCAGCCGACTCAGGACAGGCTTCGGGGGCTACACCTTC	CASRLRTGFGGYTF
TRBV2	NA	TRBJ1-5	NA	TGTGCCAGCAGTGTTGAGGAAAATCAGCCCCAGCATTTT	CASSVEENQPQHF
TRBV6-2/TRBV6-3	TRBD2	TRBJ2-3	once	TGTGCCAGCAGCGACCCTAGCGGGGGGAACACAGATACGCAGTATTTT	CASSDPSGGNTDTQYF
TRBV5-6	NA	TRBJ1-3	NA	TGTGCCAGCAGTGCCCCGGGGGGCGGATGGGGCGGAAACACCATATATTTT	CASSAPGGGWGGNTIYF
TRBV15	NA	TRBJ1-3	NA	TGTGCCACCAGCAGAGAACCCCGATTGGGGGGTAGGTGGAACACCATATATTTT	CATSREPRLGGRWNTIYF
TRBV7-8	NA	TRBJ1-1	NA	NA	CASSFGNGLGAEAFF
TRBV5-4	NA	TRBJ2-3	NA	TGTGCCAGCAGCCCGATTTCGGCAGATACGCAGTATTTT	CASSPISADTQYF
TRBV5-4	NA	TRBJ2-7	NA	TGTGCCAGCAGCTTGGGAGGGTACGAGCAGTACTTC	CASSLGGYEQYF
TRBV7-9	TRBD1	TRBJ2-3	NA	TGTGCCAGCAGCCAGGGACAGGGGTTCCTAGATACGCAGTATTTT	CASSQGQGFLDTQYF
TRBV5-1	TRBD1	TRBJ1-1	NA	TGCGCCAGCAGCAAACAGGGGGCTGGGTACACTGAAGCTTTCTTT	CASSKQGAGYTEAFF
TRBV9	NA	TRBJ1-2	NA	TGTGCCAGCAGCGTAGCGACAGAAACTTCTAACTATGGCTACACCTTC	CASSVATETSNYGYTF
TRBV4-3	TRBD2	TRBJ2-2	once	TGCGCCAGCAGCCAAGATCGTCCAGCGGGGCGTAGCACCGGGGAGCTGTTTTTT	CASSQDRPAGRSTGELFF
TRBV7-2	NA	TRBJ1-4	NA	TGTGCCAGCAGCTTAGGGGGGCCAGGCTTTAATGAAAAACTGTTTTTT	CASSLGGPGFNEKLFF
TRBV13	TRBD2	TRBJ2-3	NA	TGTGCCAGCAACAACGGGGCTAGCGGGGGCCCCGGGGCAGATACGCAGTATTTT	CASNNGASGGPGADTQYF